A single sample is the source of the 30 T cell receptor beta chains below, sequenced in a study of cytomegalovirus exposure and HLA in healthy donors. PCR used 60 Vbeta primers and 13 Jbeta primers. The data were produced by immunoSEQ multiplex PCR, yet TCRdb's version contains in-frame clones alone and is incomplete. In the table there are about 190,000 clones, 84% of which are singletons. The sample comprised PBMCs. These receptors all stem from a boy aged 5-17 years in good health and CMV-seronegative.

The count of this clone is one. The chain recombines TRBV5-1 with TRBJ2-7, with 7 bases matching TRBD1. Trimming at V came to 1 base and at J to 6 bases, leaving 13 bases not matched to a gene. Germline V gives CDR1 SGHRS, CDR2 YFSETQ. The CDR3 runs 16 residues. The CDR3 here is CASSLPKTGNLGEQYF. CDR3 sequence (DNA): TGCGCCAGCAGCTTGCCCAAGACAGGGAATTTGGGCGAGCAGTACTTC.

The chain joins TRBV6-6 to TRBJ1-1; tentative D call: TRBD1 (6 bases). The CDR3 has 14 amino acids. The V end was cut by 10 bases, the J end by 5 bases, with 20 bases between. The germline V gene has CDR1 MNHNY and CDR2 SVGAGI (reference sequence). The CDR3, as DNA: TGTGCCACTACAGGGTATGGGGAGAATACTGAAGCTTTCTTT. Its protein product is CATTGYGENTEAFF.

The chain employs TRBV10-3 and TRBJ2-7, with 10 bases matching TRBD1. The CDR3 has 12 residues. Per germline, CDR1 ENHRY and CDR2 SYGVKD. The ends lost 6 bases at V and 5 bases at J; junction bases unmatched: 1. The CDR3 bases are TGTGCCATCAGGGGACAGGGGAACGAGCAGTACTTC. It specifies CAIRGQGNEQYF.

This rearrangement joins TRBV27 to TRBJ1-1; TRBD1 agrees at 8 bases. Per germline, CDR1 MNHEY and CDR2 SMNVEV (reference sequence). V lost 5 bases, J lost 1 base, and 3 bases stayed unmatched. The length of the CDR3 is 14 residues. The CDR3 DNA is TGTGCCAGCAGTCGGACAGGGCGGAACACTGAAGCTTTCTTT. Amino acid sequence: CASSRTGRNTEAFF.

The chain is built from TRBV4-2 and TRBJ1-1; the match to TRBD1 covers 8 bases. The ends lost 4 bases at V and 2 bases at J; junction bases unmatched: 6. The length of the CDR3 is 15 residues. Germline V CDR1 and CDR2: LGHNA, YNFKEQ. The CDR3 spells CASSRVDRGNTEAFF. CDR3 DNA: TGTGCCAGCAGCCGGGTAGACAGGGGAAACACTGAAGCTTTCTTT.

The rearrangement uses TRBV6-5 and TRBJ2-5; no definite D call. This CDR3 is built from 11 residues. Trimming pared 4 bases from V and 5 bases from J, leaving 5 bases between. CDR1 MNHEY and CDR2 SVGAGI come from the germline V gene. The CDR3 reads CASSWLETQYF. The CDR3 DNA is TGTGCCAGCAGTTGGCTTGAGACCCAGTACTTC.

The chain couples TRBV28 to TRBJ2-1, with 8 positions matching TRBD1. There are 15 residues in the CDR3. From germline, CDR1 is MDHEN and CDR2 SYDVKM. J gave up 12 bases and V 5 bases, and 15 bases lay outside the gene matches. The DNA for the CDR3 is TGTGCCAGCAGTCACCGGGACAGGTTAAAATATGGGCAGTTCTTC. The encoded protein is CASSHRDRLKYGQFF.

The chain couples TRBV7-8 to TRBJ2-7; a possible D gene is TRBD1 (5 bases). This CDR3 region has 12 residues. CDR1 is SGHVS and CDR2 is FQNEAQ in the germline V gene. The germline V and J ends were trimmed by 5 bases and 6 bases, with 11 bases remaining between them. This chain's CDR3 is CASSPVGAEQYF. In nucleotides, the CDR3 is TGTGCCAGCAGCCCTGTTGGGGCCGAGCAGTACTTC.

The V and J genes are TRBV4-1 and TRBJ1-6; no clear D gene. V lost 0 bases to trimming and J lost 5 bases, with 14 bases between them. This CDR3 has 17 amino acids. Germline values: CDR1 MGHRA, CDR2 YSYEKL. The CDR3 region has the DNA TGCGCCAGCAGCCAAGATATCCGGGTTTCGGATAATTCACCCCTCCACTTT. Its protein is CASSQDIRVSDNSPLHF.

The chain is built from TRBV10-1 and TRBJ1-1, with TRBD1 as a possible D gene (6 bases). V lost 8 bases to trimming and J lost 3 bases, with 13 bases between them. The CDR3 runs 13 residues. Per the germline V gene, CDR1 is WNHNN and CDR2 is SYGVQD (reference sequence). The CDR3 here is CASRTAQDTEAFF. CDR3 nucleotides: TGCGCCAGCCGGACAGCCCAGGACACTGAAGCTTTCTTT.

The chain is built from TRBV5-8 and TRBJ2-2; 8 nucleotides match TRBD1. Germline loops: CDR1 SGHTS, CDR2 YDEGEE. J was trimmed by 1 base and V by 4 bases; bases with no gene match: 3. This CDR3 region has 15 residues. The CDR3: CASSPGTGNTGELFF. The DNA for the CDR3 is TGTGCCAGCAGCCCCGGGACAGGGAACACCGGGGAGCTGTTTTTT.

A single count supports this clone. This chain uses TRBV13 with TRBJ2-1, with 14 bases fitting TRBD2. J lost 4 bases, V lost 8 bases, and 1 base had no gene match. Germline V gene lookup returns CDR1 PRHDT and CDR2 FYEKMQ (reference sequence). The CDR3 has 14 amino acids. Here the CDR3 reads CASRTSGGYNEQFF. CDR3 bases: TGTGCCAGCCGGACTAGCGGGGGGTACAATGAGCAGTTCTTC.

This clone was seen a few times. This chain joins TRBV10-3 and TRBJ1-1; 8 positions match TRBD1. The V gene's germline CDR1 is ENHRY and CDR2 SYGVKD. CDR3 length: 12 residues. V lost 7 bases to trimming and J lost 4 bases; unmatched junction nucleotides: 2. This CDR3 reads CAITTGGTEAFF. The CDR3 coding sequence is TGTGCCATCACTACAGGGGGCACTGAAGCTTTCTTT.

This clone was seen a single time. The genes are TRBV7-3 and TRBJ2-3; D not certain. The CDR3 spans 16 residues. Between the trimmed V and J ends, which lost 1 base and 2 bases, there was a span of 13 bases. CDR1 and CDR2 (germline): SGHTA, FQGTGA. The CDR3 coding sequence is TGTGCCAGCAGCTTAAGAGGCCGTACACTCACAGATACGCAGTATTTT. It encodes CASSLRGRTLTDTQYF. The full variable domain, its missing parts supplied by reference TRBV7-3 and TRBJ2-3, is GAGVSQTPSNKVTEKGKYVELRCDPISGHTALYWYRQSLGQGPEFLIYFQGTGAADDSGLPNDRFFAVRPEGSVSTLKIQRTERGDSAVYLCASSLRGRTLTDTQYFGPGTRLTVL.

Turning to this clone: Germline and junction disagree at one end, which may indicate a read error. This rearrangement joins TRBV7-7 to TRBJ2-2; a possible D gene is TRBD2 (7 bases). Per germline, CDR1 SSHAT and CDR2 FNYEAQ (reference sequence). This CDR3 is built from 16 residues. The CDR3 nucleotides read TGTGCTAGCAGCTCTAACGGACGGGGGGCCACCGGGGAGCTGTTTTTT. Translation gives CASSSNGRGATGELFF.

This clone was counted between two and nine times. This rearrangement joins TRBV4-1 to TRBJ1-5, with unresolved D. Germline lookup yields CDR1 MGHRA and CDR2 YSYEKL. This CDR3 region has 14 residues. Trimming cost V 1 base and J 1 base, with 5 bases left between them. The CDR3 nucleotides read TGCGCCAGCAGCCAAGCAGGCAGCAATCAGCCCCAGCATTTT. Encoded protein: CASSQAGSNQPQHF.

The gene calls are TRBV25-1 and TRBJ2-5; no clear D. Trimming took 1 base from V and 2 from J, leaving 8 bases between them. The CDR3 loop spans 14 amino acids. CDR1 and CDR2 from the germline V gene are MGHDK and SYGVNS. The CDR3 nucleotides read TGTGCCAGCAGTGAATTAAGCCTACAAGAGACCCAGTACTTC. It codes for CASSELSLQETQYF.

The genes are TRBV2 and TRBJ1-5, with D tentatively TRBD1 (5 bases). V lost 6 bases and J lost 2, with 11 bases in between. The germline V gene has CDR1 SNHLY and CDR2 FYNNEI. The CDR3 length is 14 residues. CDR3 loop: CASSDREGNQPQHF. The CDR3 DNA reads TGTGCCAGCAGCGACAGAGAGGGCAATCAGCCCCAGCATTTT.

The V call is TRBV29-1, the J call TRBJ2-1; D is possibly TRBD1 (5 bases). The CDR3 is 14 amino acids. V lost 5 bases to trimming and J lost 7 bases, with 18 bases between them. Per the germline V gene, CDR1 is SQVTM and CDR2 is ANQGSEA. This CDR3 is CSVKGLVEENEQFF. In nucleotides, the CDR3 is TGCAGCGTTAAGGGGCTAGTCGAAGAGAATGAGCAGTTCTTC.

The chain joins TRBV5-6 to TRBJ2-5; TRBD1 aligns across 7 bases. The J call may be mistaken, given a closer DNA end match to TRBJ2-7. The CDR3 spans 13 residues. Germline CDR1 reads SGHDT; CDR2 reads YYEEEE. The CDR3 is CASSADRLYEQYF. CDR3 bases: TGTGCCAGCAGCGCGGACAGGTTGTACGAGCAGTACTTC.

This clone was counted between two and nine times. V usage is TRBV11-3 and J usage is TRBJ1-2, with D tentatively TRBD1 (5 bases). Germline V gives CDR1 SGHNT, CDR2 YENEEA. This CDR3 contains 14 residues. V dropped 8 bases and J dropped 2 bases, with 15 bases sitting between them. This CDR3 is CASPTRDFNYGYTF. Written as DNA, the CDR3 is TGTGCCAGCCCCACCCGGGACTTCAACTATGGCTACACCTTC.

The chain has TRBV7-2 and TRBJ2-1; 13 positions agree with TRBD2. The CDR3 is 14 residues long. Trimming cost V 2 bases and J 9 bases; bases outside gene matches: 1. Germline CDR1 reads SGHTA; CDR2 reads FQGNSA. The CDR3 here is CASSLTSGGAEQFF. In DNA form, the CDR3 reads TGTGCCAGCAGCTTAACTAGCGGGGGGGCTGAGCAGTTCTTC.

The CDR3: CASSPRQGYGYTF. The CDR3, as DNA: TGTGCCAGCAGCCCCAGACAGGGATATGGCTACACCTTC. J is TRBJ1-2 and V is TRBV5-4, with TRBD1 identical over 7 bases. Trimming removed 4 bases from V and 5 bases from J; junction bases left unmatched: 5. CDR1 is SGHNT, CDR2 YYREEE, per germline (reference sequence). This CDR3 has 13 residues.

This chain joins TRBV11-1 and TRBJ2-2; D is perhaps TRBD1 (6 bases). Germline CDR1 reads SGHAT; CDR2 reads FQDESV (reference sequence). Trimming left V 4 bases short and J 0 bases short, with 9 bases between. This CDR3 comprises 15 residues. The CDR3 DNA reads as TGTGCCAGCAGCTCGGACAGATCGAACACCGGGGAGCTGTTTTTT. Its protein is CASSSDRSNTGELFF.

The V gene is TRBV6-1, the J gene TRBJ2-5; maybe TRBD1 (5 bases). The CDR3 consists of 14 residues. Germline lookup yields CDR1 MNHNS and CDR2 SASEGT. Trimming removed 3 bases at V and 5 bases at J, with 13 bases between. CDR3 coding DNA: TGTGCCAGCAGTGAGCAAGGGGTTGGGGAGACCCAGTACTTC. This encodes CASSEQGVGETQYF.

The CDR3 loop reads CAWSKQGLRIDTEAFF. CDR3 in DNA: TGTGCCTGGAGTAAACAGGGTCTTCGAATTGACACTGAAGCTTTCTTT. The V gene is TRBV30, the J gene TRBJ1-1; TRBD1 is a possible D gene (6 bases). The V end lost 2 bases, the J end lost 3 bases, and 19 bases lay between the germline ends. CDR3 length: 16 amino acids. CDR1 and CDR2 (germline): GTSNPN, SVGIG (reference sequence).

The DNA for the CDR3 is TGTGCCAGCAGTTACGGTGCGCTTACCGCGTCTGAAGCTTTCTTT. Its protein product is CASSYGALTASEAFF. The genes are TRBV6-5 and TRBJ1-1; D is undetermined. Germline V gene lookup returns CDR1 MNHEY and CDR2 SVGAGI. Trimming stripped 2 bases from V and 6 bases from J, with 16 bases between. The CDR3 is 15 amino acids.

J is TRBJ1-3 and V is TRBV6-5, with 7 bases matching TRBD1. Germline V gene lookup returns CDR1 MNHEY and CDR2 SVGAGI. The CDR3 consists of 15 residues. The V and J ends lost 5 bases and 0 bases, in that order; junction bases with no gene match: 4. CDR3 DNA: TGTGCCAGCAGTCAAGGGGGCCCCTCTGGAAACACCATATATTTT. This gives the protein CASSQGGPSGNTIYF.

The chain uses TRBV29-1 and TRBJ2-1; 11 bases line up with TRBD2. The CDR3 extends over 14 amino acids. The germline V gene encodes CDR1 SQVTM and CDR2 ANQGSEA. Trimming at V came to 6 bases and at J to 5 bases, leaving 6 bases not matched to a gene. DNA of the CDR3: TGCAGCGTCGGGGAGGGACTAGCGGACAATGAGCAGTTCTTC. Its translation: CSVGEGLADNEQFF.

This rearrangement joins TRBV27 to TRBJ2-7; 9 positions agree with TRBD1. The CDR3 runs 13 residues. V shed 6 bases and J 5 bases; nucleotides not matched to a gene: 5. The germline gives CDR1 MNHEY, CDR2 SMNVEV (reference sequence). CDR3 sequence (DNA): TGTGCCAGCAGCCACAGGGGGCCCCACGAGCAGTACTTC. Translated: CASSHRGPHEQYF.